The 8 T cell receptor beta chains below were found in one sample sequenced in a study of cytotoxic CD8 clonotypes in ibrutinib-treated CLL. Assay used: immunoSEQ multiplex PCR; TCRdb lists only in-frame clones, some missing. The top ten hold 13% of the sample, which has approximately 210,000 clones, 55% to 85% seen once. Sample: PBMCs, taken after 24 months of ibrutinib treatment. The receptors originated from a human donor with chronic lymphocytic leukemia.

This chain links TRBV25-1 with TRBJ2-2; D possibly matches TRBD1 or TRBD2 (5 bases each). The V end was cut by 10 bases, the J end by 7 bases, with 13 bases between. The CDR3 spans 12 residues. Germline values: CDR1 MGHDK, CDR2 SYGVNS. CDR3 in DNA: TGTGCCACCGAGGGGAATATCGGGGAGCTGTTTTTT. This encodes CATEGNIGELFF.

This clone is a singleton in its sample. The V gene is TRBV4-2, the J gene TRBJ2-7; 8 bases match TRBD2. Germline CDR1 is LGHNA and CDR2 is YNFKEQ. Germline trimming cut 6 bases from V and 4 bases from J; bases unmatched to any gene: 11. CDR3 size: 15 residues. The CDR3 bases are TGTGCCAGCAGGCAAACGACTAGCGCGGGATACGAGCAGTACTTC. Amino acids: CASRQTTSAGYEQYF.

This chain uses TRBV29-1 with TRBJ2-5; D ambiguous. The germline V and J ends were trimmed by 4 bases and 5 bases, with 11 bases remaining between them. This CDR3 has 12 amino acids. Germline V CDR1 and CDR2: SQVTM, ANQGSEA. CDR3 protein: CSVVRVGETQYF. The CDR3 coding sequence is TGCAGCGTTGTTCGGGTAGGGGAGACCCAGTACTTC.

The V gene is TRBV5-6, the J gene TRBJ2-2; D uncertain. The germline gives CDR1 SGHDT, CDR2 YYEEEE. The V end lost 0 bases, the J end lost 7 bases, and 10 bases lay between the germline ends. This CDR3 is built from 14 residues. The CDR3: CASSLVNGGGELFF. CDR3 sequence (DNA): TGTGCCAGCAGCTTGGTTAATGGCGGCGGGGAGCTGTTTTTT.

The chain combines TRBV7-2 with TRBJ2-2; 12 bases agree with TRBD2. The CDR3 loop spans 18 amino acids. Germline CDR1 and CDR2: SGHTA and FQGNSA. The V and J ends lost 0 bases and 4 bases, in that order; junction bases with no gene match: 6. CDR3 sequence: CASSLASSGRARTGELFF. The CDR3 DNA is TGTGCCAGCAGCTTAGCGTCTAGCGGGAGGGCCCGCACCGGGGAGCTGTTTTTT.

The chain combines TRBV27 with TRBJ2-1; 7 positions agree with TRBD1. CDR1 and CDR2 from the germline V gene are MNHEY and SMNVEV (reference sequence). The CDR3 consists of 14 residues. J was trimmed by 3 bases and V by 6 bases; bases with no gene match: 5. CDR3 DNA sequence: TGTGCCAGCAGCTCTTGGGACAGCTACAATGAGCAGTTCTTC. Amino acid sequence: CASSSWDSYNEQFF.

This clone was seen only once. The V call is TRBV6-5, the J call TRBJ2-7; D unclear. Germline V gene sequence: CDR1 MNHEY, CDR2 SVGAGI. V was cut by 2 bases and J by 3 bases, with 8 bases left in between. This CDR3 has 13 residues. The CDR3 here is CASSYKADYEQYF. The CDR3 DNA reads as TGTGCCAGCAGTTACAAGGCAGACTACGAGCAGTACTTC.

The CDR3 region is CASSKSGSTDTQYF. In DNA form, the CDR3 reads TGTGCCAGCAGCAAAAGCGGTAGCACAGATACGCAGTATTTT. V usage is TRBV7-2 and J usage is TRBJ2-3; D possibly corresponds to TRBD2 (5 bases). This CDR3 is 14 amino acids long. CDR1 is SGHTA, CDR2 FQGNSA, per germline. Between the trimmed V and J ends, which lost 5 bases and 0 bases, there was a span of 9 bases.